What follows are 15 T cell receptor beta chains derived from one specimen sequenced in a study of human T cells and chemical hapten exposure. Time point here: patch test 1, 2 weeks after DPC sensitization. Treatment indicated: therapeutic diphenylcyclopropenone sensitization with weekly scalp DPC. One entry per CDR3 protein, called by TCRdb with MiXCR from the RACE reads. The data hold some 380,000 distinct CDR3 sequences, with 4% to 5.5% observed a single time. The specimen comprised whole blood, sampled in connection with sensitization to the hapten diphenylcyclopropenone (DPC). These receptors all stem from a woman aged 45-65 years with alopecia areata. Some clones in this sample may be carry-over from other donors' samples.

This chain joins TRBV5-1 and TRBJ2-2; tentatively, D is TRBD1 (5 bases). This CDR3 is 14 amino acids long. CDR1 SGHRS and CDR2 YFSETQ come from the germline V gene. Trimming removed 0 bases at V and 4 bases at J, with 7 bases between. In DNA, the CDR3 is TGCGCCAGCAGCTTGGGACAGTCCACCGGGGAGCTGTTTTTT. It translates to CASSLGQSTGELFF.

This chain connects TRBV12-3 or TRBV12-4 to TRBJ1-5, with D hard to call. Trimming left V 6 bases short and J 4 bases short, with 16 bases between. The CDR3 runs 15 residues. CDR3 bases: TGTGCCAGCAGGCGAGGCGCCCTGGGAAATCAGCCCCAGCATTTT. Translating gives CASRRGALGNQPQHF.

This clonotype was seen repeatedly, ten times or more. This chain links TRBV5-1 with TRBJ2-1, with 8 bases identical to TRBD2. The CDR3 spans 13 residues. Germline lookup yields CDR1 SGHRS and CDR2 YFSETQ. J lost 6 bases, V lost 6 bases, and 5 bases had no gene match. CDR3 region: CASKDSGTNEQFF. The CDR3 DNA reads as TGCGCCAGCAAGGATAGCGGGACCAATGAGCAGTTCTTC. Drawing the rest from reference TRBV5-1 and TRBJ2-1, the complete variable domain is KAGVTQTPRYLIKTRGQQVTLSCSPISGHRSVSWYQQTPGQGLQFLFEYFSETQRNKGNFPGRFSGRQFSNSRSEMNVSTLELGDSALYLCASKDSGTNEQFFGPGTRLTVL.

CDR3 in DNA: TGTGCCAGCAGCTGGGGGACTTCGGCGGGCTATGGCTACACCTTC. Protein sequence: CASSWGTSAGYGYTF. The chain carries TRBV5-6 and TRBJ1-2; weak D call: TRBD1 (5 bases). The CDR3 sequence is 15 residues long. Germline V gives CDR1 SGHDT, CDR2 YYEEEE. The V and J ends lost 3 bases and 4 bases respectively, with 16 bases between them.

Ten or more counts support this clonotype. The gene calls are TRBV2 and TRBJ1-2; D is possibly TRBD1 (5 bases). The V end was cut by 10 bases, the J end by 6 bases, with 12 bases between. CDR1 SNHLY and CDR2 FYNNEI come from the germline V gene. The CDR3 spans 11 residues. The CDR3 nucleotides read TGTGCCACGGCTCGGGGGGATGGCTACACCTTC. This sequence encodes CATARGDGYTF.

The chain is built from TRBV5-4 and TRBJ1-2, with D unclear. Germline CDR1 SGHNT, CDR2 YYREEE (reference sequence). The CDR3 consists of 14 residues. The V and J ends lost 7 bases and 2 bases respectively, with 15 bases between them. The chain's CDR3 is CASLHPGGNYGYTF. The DNA for the CDR3 is TGTGCCAGCCTCCACCCCGGCGGCAACTATGGCTACACCTTC. The complete variable domain, with remaining parts taken from reference TRBV5-4 and TRBJ1-2, reads ETGVTQSPTHLIKTRGQQVTLRCSSQSGHNTVSWYQQALGQGPQFIFQYYREEENGRGNFPPRFSGLQFPNYSSELNVNALELDDSALYLCASLHPGGNYGYTFGSGTRLTVV.

This clonotype was seen ten or more times. The chain is built from TRBV12-3 or TRBV12-4 and TRBJ1-1; 7 bases line up with TRBD1. The V and J ends lost 5 bases and 1 base, in that order; junction bases with no gene match: 4. The CDR3 spans 14 residues. CDR3 sequence: CASSLGQANTEAFF. The CDR3, as DNA: TGTGCCAGCAGTCTTGGACAGGCGAACACTGAAGCTTTCTTT.

The chain joins TRBV20-1 to TRBJ2-1, with D unclear. The germline V and J ends were trimmed by 0 bases and 9 bases, with 9 bases remaining between them. The CDR3 consists of 12 residues. In germline, CDR1 is DFQATT, CDR2 SNEGSKA (reference sequence). The CDR3 loop is CSARDAVGEQFF. CDR3 nucleotide sequence: TGCAGTGCTAGAGATGCGGTGGGTGAGCAGTTCTTC.

The chain links TRBV12-3 or TRBV12-4 to TRBJ2-7; D is perhaps TRBD1 (6 bases). V was clipped by 4 bases and J by 2 bases, with 15 bases between them. The CDR3 consists of 15 residues. In DNA form, the CDR3 reads TGTGCCAGCAGTTCCTACTTCAGGGGAACCTACGAGCAGTACTTC. Amino acid sequence: CASSSYFRGTYEQYF.

The chain is built from TRBV12-3 or TRBV12-4 and TRBJ1-1; perhaps TRBD1 as D (6 bases). Trimming cost V 1 base and J 8 bases, with 11 bases left between them. The CDR3 loop spans 13 amino acids. In DNA form, the CDR3 reads TGTGCCAGCAGTTTAGACCAGGGGTCAGAAGCTTTCTTT. Protein: CASSLDQGSEAFF.

This clonotype was found many times. V gene TRBV27 combines with J gene TRBJ2-6; TRBD2 is a possible D gene (6 bases). Germline V gives CDR1 MNHEY, CDR2 SMNVEV (reference sequence). V was cut by 5 bases and J by 2 bases, with 13 bases left in between. This CDR3 is built from 16 residues. This CDR3 is CASSHRREPGANVLTF. Written as DNA, the CDR3 is TGTGCCAGCAGTCACAGGAGGGAGCCTGGGGCCAACGTCCTGACTTTC.

The rearrangement uses TRBV12-3 or TRBV12-4 and TRBJ2-1, with D tentatively TRBD1 (6 bases). The CDR3 runs 13 residues. The V gene lost 6 bases and the J gene lost 9 bases, with 15 bases spanning the gap. The CDR3 protein is CASSKNRAGEQFF. CDR3 bases: TGTGCCAGCAGCAAGAACAGGGCCGGTGAGCAGTTCTTC.

This clonotype occurred many times. This rearrangement joins TRBV12-3 or TRBV12-4 to TRBJ2-6; D gene uncertain. The CDR3 sequence is 15 residues long. Trimming removed 4 bases from V and 0 bases from J, with 7 bases in between. CDR3 DNA sequence: TGTGCCAGCAGTTCCCAAGCCTCTGGGGCCAACGTCCTGACTTTC. Translated, it gives CASSSQASGANVLTF.

This clonotype was observed at least ten times. The gene calls are TRBV6-5 and TRBJ1-1, with D unclear. This CDR3 has 11 residues. Germline V lookup: CDR1 MNHEY, CDR2 SVGAGI. The V end lost 6 bases, the J end lost 9 bases, and 11 bases lay between the germline ends. The CDR3: CASREGSKAFF. CDR3 bases: TGTGCCAGCAGAGAAGGGAGTAAAGCTTTCTTT.

This clonotype came up many times. The chain links TRBV20-1 to TRBJ2-3; TRBD2 might be the D (5 bases). The CDR3 totals 14 residues. From germline, CDR1 is DFQATT and CDR2 SNEGSKA (reference sequence). V was trimmed by 6 bases and J by 2 bases, leaving 15 bases between them. The CDR3 reads CSASSDFTTDTQYF. The CDR3 DNA reads TGCAGTGCGTCGTCGGACTTTACCACAGATACGCAGTATTTT.